The sequence of this T cell receptor (beta chain) was determined in a study of cytomegalovirus exposure and HLA in healthy donors. With 60 Vbeta and 13 Jbeta primers, the PCR was carried out. Repertoires were generated with immunoSEQ multiplex PCR, while TCRdb's copy carries only in-frame clones and drops some. The data hold roughly 70,000 clones, with 74% observed a single time. With respect to this clone: Its antigen remains unknown.

Overall study results and limits: The authors listed around 150 TCR beta chains as cytomegalovirus-associated.

The CDR3 covers 12 residues. Germline loops: CDR1 LNHDA, CDR2 SQIVND (reference sequence). V shed 6 bases, J shed 6 bases, and the junction held 1 base outside the gene matches. The sequencing input was PBMCs. This receptor was obtained from a human donor in good health. The rearrangement joins TRBV19 to TRBJ2-1; 8 bases map to TRBD2. In nucleotides, the CDR3 is TGTGCCAGTAGCGGGAGGGCCAATGAGCAGTTCTTC. Protein product: CASSGRANEQFF. The whole variable domain, filled in from reference TRBV19 and TRBJ2-1, reads DGGITQSPKYLFRKEGQNVTLSCEQNLNHDAMYWYRQDPGQGLRLIYYSQIVNDFQKGDIAEGYSVSREKKESFPLTVTSAQKNPTAFYLCASSGRANEQFFGPGTRLTVL.